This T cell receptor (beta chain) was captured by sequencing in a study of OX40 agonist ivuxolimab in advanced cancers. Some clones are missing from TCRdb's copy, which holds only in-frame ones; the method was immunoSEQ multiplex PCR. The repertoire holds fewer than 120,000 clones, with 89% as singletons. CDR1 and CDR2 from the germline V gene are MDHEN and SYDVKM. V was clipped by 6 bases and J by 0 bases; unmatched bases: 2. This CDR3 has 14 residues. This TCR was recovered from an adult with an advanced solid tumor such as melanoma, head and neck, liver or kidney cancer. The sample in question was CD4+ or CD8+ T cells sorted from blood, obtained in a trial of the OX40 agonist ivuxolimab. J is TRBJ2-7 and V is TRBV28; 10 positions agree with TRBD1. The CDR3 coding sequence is TGTGCCAGCAGGGGACAGGGGAGCTCCTACGAGCAGTACTTC. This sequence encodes CASRGQGSSYEQYF. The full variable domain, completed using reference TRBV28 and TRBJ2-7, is DVKVTQSSRYLVKRTGEKVFLECVQDMDHENMFWYRQDPGLGLRLIYFSYDVKMKEKGDIPEGYSVSREKKERFSLILESASTNQTSMYLCASRGQGSSYEQYFGPGTRLTVT.